Shown below are 15 T cell receptor beta chains from a single sample sequenced in a study of T cell changes during pregnancy in multiple sclerosis. The assay was immunoSEQ multiplex PCR, and TCRdb's table has in-frame clones only and misses some. The sample lists about 98,000 clones, 90% to 95% seen once, with roughly 2.3% in the top ten. The material was peripheral blood, obtained after pregnancy. The receptor source for this set is a female donor in good health, enrolled as a control in a pregnancy study.

The gene calls are TRBV6-5 and TRBJ2-1, with 9 bases aligning to TRBD1. Unmatched junction bases numbered 12, after V lost 6 bases and J lost 6 bases. Germline CDR1 reads MNHEY; CDR2 reads SVGAGI. CDR3 length equals 16 residues. The chain's CDR3 is CASRYTGGASVNEQFF. CDR3 DNA: TGTGCCAGCAGGTACACAGGGGGCGCGTCGGTCAATGAGCAGTTCTTC.

This chain connects TRBV2 to TRBJ2-2, with 7 bases identical to TRBD2. The CDR3 length is 16 residues. The junction had 3 bases not matched to a gene; V was cut back by 2 bases and J by 0 bases. CDR1 is SNHLY and CDR2 is FYNNEI in the germline V gene. The CDR3 spells CASSEQGTTNTGELFF. In nucleotides, the CDR3 is TGTGCCAGCAGTGAACAAGGGACTACGAACACCGGGGAGCTGTTTTTT.

The chain recombines TRBV20-1 with TRBJ1-2; D remains ambiguous. The germline CDR1 and CDR2 sequences are DFQATT and SNEGSKA (reference sequence). This CDR3 comprises 11 residues. Trimming took off 5 bases at V and 8 bases at J, with 12 bases between the two ends. The CDR3 DNA is TGCAGTGCTGCCCGTCCCGGGGGCTACACCTTC. This encodes CSAARPGGYTF.

The chain joins TRBV28 to TRBJ2-1; a possible D gene is TRBD2 (5 bases). The CDR3 loop spans 17 amino acids. Between the trimmed V and J ends, which lost 2 bases and 0 bases, there was a span of 14 bases. The V gene's germline CDR1 is MDHEN and CDR2 SYDVKM. CDR3 protein: CASSLPRLWSSYNEQFF. CDR3 bases: TGTGCCAGCAGTTTACCCAGACTATGGAGCTCCTACAATGAGCAGTTCTTC.

V gene TRBV9 combines with J gene TRBJ2-7; TRBD1 might be the D (6 bases). The CDR3 is 15 amino acids. Deletions cut 0 bases from V and 2 bases from J, with 12 bases between. Germline CDR1 SGDLS, CDR2 YYNGEE. The DNA of the CDR3 is TGTGCCAGCAGCGTAGATCTGGGGGCTGCCTACGAGCAGTACTTC. It yields the protein CASSVDLGAAYEQYF. The variable domain in full, with the rest retrieved from reference TRBV9 and TRBJ2-7, is DSGVTQTPKHLITATGQRVTLRCSPRSGDLSVYWYQQSLDQGLQFLIQYYNGEERAKGNILERFSAQQFPDLHSELNLSSLELGDSALYFCASSVDLGAAYEQYFGPGTRLTVT.

This chain links TRBV6-1 with TRBJ2-3; no clear D. V lost 5 bases and J lost 0, with 6 bases in between. The germline V gene has CDR1 MNHNS and CDR2 SASEGT. The CDR3 spans 13 residues. Here the CDR3 reads CASSTESTDTQYF. CDR3 nucleotide sequence: TGTGCCAGCAGTACTGAGAGCACAGATACGCAGTATTTT.

Only one count was recorded for this clone. The same CDR3 is also encoded by other DNA sequences in this sample. V gene TRBV7-9 combines with J gene TRBJ1-1; no firm D call. Trimming shortened V by 4 bases and J by 4 bases, and 4 bases separated the two germline ends. Germline loops: CDR1 SEHNR, CDR2 FQNEAQ (reference sequence). This CDR3 spans 11 amino acids. This CDR3 is CASSYGTEAFF. The CDR3 DNA follows: TGTGCCAGCAGCTACGGCACTGAAGCTTTCTTT.

The chain combines TRBV6-1 with TRBJ2-5, with a weak D call TRBD1 (6 bases). The J call may be incorrect, as the DNA end agrees better with TRBJ2-7. CDR3 length: 12 residues. Germline CDR1 and CDR2: MNHNS and SASEGT. CDR3: CASTKGAYEQYF. The CDR3 bases are TGTGCCTCCACCAAGGGGGCCTACGAGCAGTACTTC.

This chain connects TRBV14 to TRBJ2-7, with 7 bases lining up with TRBD1. After removal of 6 bases from V and 2 bases from J, the junction contained 7 bases not matched to a gene. Germline V gene data show CDR1 as SGHDN and CDR2 as FVKESK. The CDR3 is made up of 14 amino acids. CDR3 nucleotide sequence: TGTGCCAGCAGTCACAGACAGGGTGCCTACGAGCAGTACTTC. It encodes CASSHRQGAYEQYF.

The CDR3 loop is CAWTHGLAGADTQYF. The DNA for the CDR3 is TGTGCCTGGACCCACGGACTAGCGGGGGCAGATACGCAGTATTTT. The J gene is TRBJ2-3, the V gene TRBV30; 13 bases line up with TRBD2. Germline-derived CDR1 and CDR2 are GTSNPN and SVGIG (reference sequence). V trimming: 4 bases; J trimming: 4 bases; junction bases outside the gene matches: 5. CDR3 size: 15 residues.

In nucleotides, the CDR3 is TGTGCCAGTAGTCTTTCGGGAGGGCCCTACGAGCAGTACTTC. Amino acids: CASSLSGGPYEQYF. The rearrangement uses TRBV19 and TRBJ2-7; 8 bases match TRBD2. V shed 5 bases and J 2 bases; nucleotides not matched to a gene: 5. The CDR3 runs 14 residues. The V gene's germline CDR1 is LNHDA and CDR2 SQIVND (reference sequence).

V usage is TRBV5-4 and J usage is TRBJ2-3; a weak D match, TRBD2 (5 bases). The germline V gene has CDR1 SGHNT and CDR2 YYREEE (reference sequence). V lost 5 bases to trimming and J lost 1 base, with 11 bases between them. The CDR3 is made up of 14 amino acids. In nucleotides, the CDR3 is TGTGCCAGCAGAATGGCGGGCCGCACAGATACGCAGTATTTT. This translates into CASRMAGRTDTQYF.

The chain carries TRBV29-1 and TRBJ2-1; 11 bases are shared with TRBD1. The V gene's germline CDR1 is SQVTM and CDR2 ANQGSEA. V shed 4 bases and J 8 bases; nucleotides not matched to a gene: 10. This CDR3 has 15 residues. The CDR3 DNA follows: TGCAGCGTTGGGAGGACAGGGGGCCGGGGAGATGAGCAGTTCTTC. Encoded protein: CSVGRTGGRGDEQFF.

The genes are TRBV29-1 and TRBJ2-7, with TRBD1 as a possible D gene (5 bases). Germline V gene sequence: CDR1 SQVTM, CDR2 ANQGSEA. Trimming cost V 3 bases and J 6 bases, with 9 bases left between them. This CDR3 spans 11 amino acids. For the CDR3, the DNA is TGCAGCGTTGAGTCGACAGCCGAGCAGTACTTC. Its translation is CSVESTAEQYF.

This rearrangement joins TRBV29-1 to TRBJ2-7, with D possibly being TRBD1 (6 bases). The CDR3 loop spans 14 amino acids. V gave up 5 bases and J gave up 1 base, with 15 bases separating them. Germline lookup yields CDR1 SQVTM and CDR2 ANQGSEA. The CDR3 sequence is CSVLYGTSSYEQYF. CDR3 DNA: TGCAGCGTTTTGTATGGGACATCTTCCTACGAGCAGTACTTC.